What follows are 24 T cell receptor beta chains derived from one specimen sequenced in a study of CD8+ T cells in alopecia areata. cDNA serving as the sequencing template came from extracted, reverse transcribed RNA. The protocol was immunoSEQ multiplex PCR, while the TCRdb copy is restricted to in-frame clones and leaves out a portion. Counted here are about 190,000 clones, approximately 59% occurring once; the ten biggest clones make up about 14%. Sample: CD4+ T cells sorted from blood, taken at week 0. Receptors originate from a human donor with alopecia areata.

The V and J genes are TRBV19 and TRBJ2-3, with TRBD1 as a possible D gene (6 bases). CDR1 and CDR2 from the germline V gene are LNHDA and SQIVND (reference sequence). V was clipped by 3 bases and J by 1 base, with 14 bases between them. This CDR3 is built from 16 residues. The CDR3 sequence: CASSIGRDIRTDTQYF. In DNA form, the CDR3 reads TGTGCCAGTAGTATCGGTCGGGACATCCGCACAGATACGCAGTATTTT.

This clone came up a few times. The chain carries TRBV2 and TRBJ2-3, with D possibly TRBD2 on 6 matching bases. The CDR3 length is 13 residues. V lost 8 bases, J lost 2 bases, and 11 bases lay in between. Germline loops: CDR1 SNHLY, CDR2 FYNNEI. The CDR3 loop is CASELAPTDTQYF. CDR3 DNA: TGTGCCAGCGAGCTAGCGCCCACAGATACGCAGTATTTT. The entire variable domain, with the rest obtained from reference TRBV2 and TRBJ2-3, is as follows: EPEVTQTPSHQVTQMGQEVILRCVPISNHLYFYWYRQILGQKVEFLVSFYNNEISEKSEIFDDQFSVERPDGSNFTLKIRSTKLEDSAMYFCASELAPTDTQYFGPGTRLTVL.

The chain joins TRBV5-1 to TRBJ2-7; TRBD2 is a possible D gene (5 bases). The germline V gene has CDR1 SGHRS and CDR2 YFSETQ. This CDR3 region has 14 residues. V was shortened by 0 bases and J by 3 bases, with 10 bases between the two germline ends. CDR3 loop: CASSLARTYYEQYF. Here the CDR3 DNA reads TGCGCCAGCAGCTTGGCCCGGACTTACTACGAGCAGTACTTC.

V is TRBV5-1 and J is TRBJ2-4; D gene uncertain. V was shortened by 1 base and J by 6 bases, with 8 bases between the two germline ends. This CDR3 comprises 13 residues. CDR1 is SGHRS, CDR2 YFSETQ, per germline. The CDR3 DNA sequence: TGCGCCAGCAGCTTGATGATGGGAAACATTCAGTACTTC. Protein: CASSLMMGNIQYF.

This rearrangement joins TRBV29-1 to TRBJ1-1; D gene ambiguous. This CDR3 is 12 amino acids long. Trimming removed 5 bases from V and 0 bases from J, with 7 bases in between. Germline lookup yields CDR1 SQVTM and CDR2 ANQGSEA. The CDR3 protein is CSVSGMNTEAFF. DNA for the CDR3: TGCAGCGTTTCGGGGATGAACACTGAAGCTTTCTTT.

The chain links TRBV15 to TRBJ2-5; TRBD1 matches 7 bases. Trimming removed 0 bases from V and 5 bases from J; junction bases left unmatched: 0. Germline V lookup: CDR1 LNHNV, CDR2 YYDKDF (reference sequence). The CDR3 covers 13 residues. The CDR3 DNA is TGTGCCACCAGCAGAGACAGGGGGGAGACCCAGTACTTC. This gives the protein CATSRDRGETQYF.

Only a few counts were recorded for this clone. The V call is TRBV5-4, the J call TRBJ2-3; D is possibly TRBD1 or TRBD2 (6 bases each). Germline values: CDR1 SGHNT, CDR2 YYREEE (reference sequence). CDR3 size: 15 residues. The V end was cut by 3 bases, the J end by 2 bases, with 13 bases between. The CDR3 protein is CASSYGGIVTDTQYF. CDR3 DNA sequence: TGTGCCAGCAGCTACGGGGGCATAGTCACAGATACGCAGTATTTT.

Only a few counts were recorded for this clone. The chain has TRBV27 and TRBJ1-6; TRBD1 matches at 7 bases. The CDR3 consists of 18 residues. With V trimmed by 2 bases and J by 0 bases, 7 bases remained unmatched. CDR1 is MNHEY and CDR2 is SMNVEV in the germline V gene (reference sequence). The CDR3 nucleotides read TGTGCCAGCAGTTTAGGGTACAGGGGAAGCTCCTATAATTCACCCCTCCACTTT. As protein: CASSLGYRGSSYNSPLHF.

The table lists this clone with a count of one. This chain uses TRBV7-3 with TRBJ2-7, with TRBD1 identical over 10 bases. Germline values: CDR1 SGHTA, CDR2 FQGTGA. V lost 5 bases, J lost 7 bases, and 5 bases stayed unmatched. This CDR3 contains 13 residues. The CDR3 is CASSRDRGLEQYF. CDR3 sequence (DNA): TGTGCCAGCAGCCGGGACAGGGGATTGGAGCAGTACTTC.

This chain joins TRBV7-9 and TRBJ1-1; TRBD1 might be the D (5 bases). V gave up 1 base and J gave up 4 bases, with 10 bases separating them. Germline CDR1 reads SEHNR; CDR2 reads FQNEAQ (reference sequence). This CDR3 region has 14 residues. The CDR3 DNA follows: TGTGCCAGCAGCTTAGAAGGAGGGGTCACTGAAGCTTTCTTT. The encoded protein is CASSLEGGVTEAFF.

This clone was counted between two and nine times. In DNA, the CDR3 is TGTGCCAGCAGCACCGGACAGCTGGCTGAAGCTTTCTTT. Residues: CASSTGQLAEAFF. The chain employs TRBV5-6 and TRBJ1-1, with a tentative D call TRBD1 (6 bases). The CDR3 is made up of 13 amino acids. V lost 4 bases, J lost 6 bases, and 13 bases lay in between. Germline V gene sequence: CDR1 SGHDT, CDR2 YYEEEE.

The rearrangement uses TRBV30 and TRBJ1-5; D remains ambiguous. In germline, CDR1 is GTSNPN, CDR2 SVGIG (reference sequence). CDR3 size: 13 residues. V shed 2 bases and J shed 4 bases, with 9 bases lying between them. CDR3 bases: TGTGCCTGGAGTCGGGGAGAAAATCAGCCCCAGCATTTT. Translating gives CAWSRGENQPQHF. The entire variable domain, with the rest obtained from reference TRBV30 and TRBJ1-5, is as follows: SQTIHQWPATLVQPVGSPLSLECTVEGTSNPNLYWYRQAAGRGLQLLFYSVGIGQISSEVPQNLSASRPQDRQFILSSKKLLLSDSGFYLCAWSRGENQPQHFGDGTRLSIL.

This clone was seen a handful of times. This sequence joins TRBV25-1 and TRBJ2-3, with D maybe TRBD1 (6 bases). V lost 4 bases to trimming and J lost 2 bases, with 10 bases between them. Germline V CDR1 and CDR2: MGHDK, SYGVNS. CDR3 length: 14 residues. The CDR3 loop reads CASSGQVPTDTQYF. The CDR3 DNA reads TGTGCCAGCAGTGGACAGGTACCCACAGATACGCAGTATTTT.

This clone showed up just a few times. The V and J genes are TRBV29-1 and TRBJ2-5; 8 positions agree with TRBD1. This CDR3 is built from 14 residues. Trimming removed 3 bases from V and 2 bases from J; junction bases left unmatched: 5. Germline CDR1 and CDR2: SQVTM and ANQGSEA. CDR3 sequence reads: CSVEPQGAQETQYF. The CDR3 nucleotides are TGCAGCGTTGAGCCCCAGGGGGCGCAAGAGACCCAGTACTTC.

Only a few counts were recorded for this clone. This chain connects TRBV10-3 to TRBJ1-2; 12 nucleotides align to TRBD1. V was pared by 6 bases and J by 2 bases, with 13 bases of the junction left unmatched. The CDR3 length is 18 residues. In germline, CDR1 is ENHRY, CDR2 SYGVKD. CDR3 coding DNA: TGTGCCATCAGCCCCACGGGACAGGGGGCGCGTAAGAACTATGGCTACACCTTC. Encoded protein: CAISPTGQGARKNYGYTF.

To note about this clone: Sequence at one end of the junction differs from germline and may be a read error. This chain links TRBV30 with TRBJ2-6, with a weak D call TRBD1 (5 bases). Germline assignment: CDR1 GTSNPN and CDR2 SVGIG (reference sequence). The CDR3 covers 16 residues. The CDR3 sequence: CAWRLTQPSGADVLTF. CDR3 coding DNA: TGTGCCTGGAGGTTGACACAGCCCTCTGGGGCCGACGTCCTGACTTTC.

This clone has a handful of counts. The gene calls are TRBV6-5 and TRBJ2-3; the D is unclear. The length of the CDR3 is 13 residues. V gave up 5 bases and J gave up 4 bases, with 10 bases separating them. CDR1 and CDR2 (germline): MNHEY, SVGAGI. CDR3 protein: CASSPRLPDTQYF. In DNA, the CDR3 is TGTGCCAGCAGTCCCAGGTTACCAGATACGCAGTATTTT.

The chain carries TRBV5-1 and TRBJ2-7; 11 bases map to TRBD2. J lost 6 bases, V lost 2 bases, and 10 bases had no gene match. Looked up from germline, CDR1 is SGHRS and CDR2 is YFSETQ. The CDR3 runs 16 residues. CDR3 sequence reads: CASSFEGLAGSSEQYF. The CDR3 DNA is TGCGCCAGCAGCTTTGAAGGACTAGCGGGTTCGTCCGAGCAGTACTTC.

This CDR3 is CASSETRTDTQYF. CDR3 in DNA: TGTGCCAGCAGTGAAACCCGCACAGATACGCAGTATTTT. The chain employs TRBV2 and TRBJ2-3; D gene ambiguous. The CDR3 spans 13 residues. V lost 2 bases, J lost 1 base, and 4 bases lay in between. The germline gives CDR1 SNHLY, CDR2 FYNNEI.

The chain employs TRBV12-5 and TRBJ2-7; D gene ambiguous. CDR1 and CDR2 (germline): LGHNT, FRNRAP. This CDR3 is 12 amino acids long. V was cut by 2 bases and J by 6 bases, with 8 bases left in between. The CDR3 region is CASGLYRAEQYF. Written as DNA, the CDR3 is TGTGCTAGTGGTTTGTATCGGGCCGAGCAGTACTTC.

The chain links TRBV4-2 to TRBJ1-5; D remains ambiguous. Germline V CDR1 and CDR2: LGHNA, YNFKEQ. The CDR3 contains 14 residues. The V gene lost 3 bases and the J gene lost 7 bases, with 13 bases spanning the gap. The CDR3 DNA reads TGTGCCAGCAGCCAGGCCTCAGAAGGGCAGCCCCAGCATTTT. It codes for CASSQASEGQPQHF.

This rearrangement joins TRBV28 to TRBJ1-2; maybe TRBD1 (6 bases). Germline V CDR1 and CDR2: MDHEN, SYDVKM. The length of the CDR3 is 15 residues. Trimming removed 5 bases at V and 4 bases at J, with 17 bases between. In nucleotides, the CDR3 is TGTGCCAGCAGTCGACGACGGACAGCGGTCTATGGCTACACCTTC. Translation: CASSRRRTAVYGYTF.

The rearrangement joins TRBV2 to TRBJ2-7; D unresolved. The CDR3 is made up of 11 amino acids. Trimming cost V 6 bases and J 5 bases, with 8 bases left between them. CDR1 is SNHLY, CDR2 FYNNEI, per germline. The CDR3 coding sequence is TGTGCCAGCAGCGCGATGAACGAGCAGTACTTC. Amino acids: CASSAMNEQYF.

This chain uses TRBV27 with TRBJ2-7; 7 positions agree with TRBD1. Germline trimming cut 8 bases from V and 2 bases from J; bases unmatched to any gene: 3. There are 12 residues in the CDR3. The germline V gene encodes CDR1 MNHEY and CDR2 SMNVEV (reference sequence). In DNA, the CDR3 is TGTGCCAGCGCCGGGACAGCCTACGAGCAGTACTTC. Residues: CASAGTAYEQYF.